Each of the 27 T cell receptor beta chains below was sequenced from the same sample in a study of blood T cells in healthy people across ages. Next came a second PCR, run for about 7 to 12 cycles, which used a sample-barcoded 5' primer along with a J-beta primer mix. TCRdb passed the 5' RACE reads through MiXCR, listing each CDR3 protein once. This repertoire shows about 680,000 distinct CDR3 sequences, 49% found once; its top ten account for around a third. Sequenced material: blood. These receptors originate from a woman aged 55 to 70 in good health.

This clonotype was observed a handful of times. V is TRBV4-1 and J is TRBJ2-3; TRBD2 matches at 15 bases. This CDR3 comprises 17 residues. From germline, CDR1 is MGHRA and CDR2 YSYEKL. Trimming took 1 base from V and 4 from J; bases not matched to a gene: 3. The CDR3 region has the DNA TGCGCCAGCAGCCAAGGGGGACTAGCGGGAGGCGCAGATACGCAGTATTTT. Its protein product is CASSQGGLAGGADTQYF.

This clonotype was found a few times. The chain couples TRBV6-6 to TRBJ2-7; weak D call: TRBD2 (5 bases). The V end lost 0 bases, the J end lost 2 bases, and 8 bases lay between the germline ends. Germline V gene lookup returns CDR1 MNHNY and CDR2 SVGAGI (reference sequence). The CDR3 runs 14 residues. The CDR3 spells CASSYSPGTYEQYF. The CDR3 DNA reads as TGTGCCAGCAGTTACTCCCCCGGGACCTACGAGCAGTACTTC.

The chain joins TRBV5-6 to TRBJ2-1; D is possibly TRBD2 (5 bases). V dropped 5 bases and J dropped 3 bases, with 15 bases sitting between them. The germline gives CDR1 SGHDT, CDR2 YYEEEE. This CDR3 contains 15 residues. In nucleotides, the CDR3 is TGTGCCAGCAGTCGGGGTGACTCAGTCTACAATGAGCAGTTCTTC. Translating gives CASSRGDSVYNEQFF.

The chain combines TRBV5-1 with TRBJ2-7; 12 bases line up with TRBD2. V lost 4 bases to trimming and J lost 2 bases; unmatched junction nucleotides: 10. CDR1 is SGHRS, CDR2 YFSETQ, per germline. The CDR3 length is 17 residues. In DNA form, the CDR3 reads TGCGCCAGCAGCCCCCGGACTAGCGGGACCCGTACCTACGAGCAGTACTTC. Its protein product is CASSPRTSGTRTYEQYF.

This clonotype showed up just a few times. This sequence joins TRBV9 and TRBJ2-7, with 10 bases that match TRBD2. This CDR3 region has 16 residues. Germline V gives CDR1 SGDLS, CDR2 YYNGEE. V shed 4 bases and J 2 bases; nucleotides not matched to a gene: 9. CDR3 protein: CASSPSTGTSAYEQYF. The CDR3, as DNA: TGTGCCAGCAGCCCAAGTACCGGGACTAGCGCCTACGAGCAGTACTTC.

The chain uses TRBV5-1 and TRBJ1-4; D perhaps matches TRBD1 (6 bases). The V end was cut by 5 bases, the J end by 4 bases, with 9 bases between. Per germline, CDR1 SGHRS and CDR2 YFSETQ. The CDR3 totals 13 residues. The chain's CDR3 is CASSGTNNEKLFF. DNA for the CDR3: TGCGCCAGCAGTGGGACAAATAATGAAAAACTGTTTTTT.

This clonotype has only a few counts. This chain joins TRBV7-2 and TRBJ2-1; TRBD1 agrees at 7 bases. The CDR3 totals 14 residues. The V and J ends lost 6 bases and 5 bases, in that order; junction bases with no gene match: 7. Germline V gene sequence: CDR1 SGHTA, CDR2 FQGNSA. The CDR3 protein is CASSQTGLHNEQFF. For the CDR3, the DNA is TGTGCCAGCAGTCAGACAGGGTTACACAATGAGCAGTTCTTC.

The chain links TRBV20-1 to TRBJ2-7, with 7 bases fitting TRBD1. V lost 3 bases and J lost 4; bases outside the gene matches: 6. The CDR3 has 13 amino acids. The germline V gene has CDR1 DFQATT and CDR2 SNEGSKA (reference sequence). For the CDR3, the DNA is TGCAGTGCTAGTAGGGCAGGGGGTTACGAGCAGTACTTC. Its translation: CSASRAGGYEQYF.

The gene calls are TRBV7-2 and TRBJ2-2, with 10 nucleotides matching TRBD1. The CDR3 extends over 15 amino acids. Germline assignment: CDR1 SGHTA and CDR2 FQGNSA. V lost 0 bases and J lost 5; bases outside the gene matches: 0. The CDR3 DNA sequence: TGTGCCAGCAGCTTAGCGGGACAGGGGACCGGGGAGCTGTTTTTT. It is translated as CASSLAGQGTGELFF.

The genes are TRBV10-3 and TRBJ1-2; D remains ambiguous. Germline assignment: CDR1 ENHRY and CDR2 SYGVKD. With 2 bases removed from V and 4 bases from J, the gap between germline ends came to 14 bases. CDR3 length: 15 residues. The CDR3 bases are TGTGCCATCAGTGAGCAAGCAGCATCATCCTATGGCTACACCTTC. Protein sequence: CAISEQAASSYGYTF.

The chain combines TRBV6-6 with TRBJ2-7; D not resolved. This CDR3 comprises 15 residues. V lost 7 bases and J 4 bases, leaving 20 bases between the germline ends. Germline V gene lookup returns CDR1 MNHNY and CDR2 SVGAGI (reference sequence). The CDR3 reads CASTPLRDILYEQYF. The CDR3 nucleotides read TGTGCCAGCACCCCTCTCCGAGACATACTTTACGAGCAGTACTTC.

This clonotype was recorded once. This chain uses TRBV5-1 with TRBJ2-5; 7 bases are shared with TRBD2. The end of the DNA fits TRBJ2-7 better, so the J call may be wrong. Germline CDR1 reads SGHRS; CDR2 reads YFSETQ. This CDR3 contains 14 residues. CDR3 nucleotides: TGCGCCAGCAGGCCTAGCGGAACCTTCTACGAGCAGTACTTC. Protein: CASRPSGTFYEQYF.

CDR3 region: CASGRVDQPQHF. The DNA for the CDR3 is TGTGCCAGCGGAAGGGTTGACCAGCCCCAGCATTTT. The rearrangement uses TRBV2 and TRBJ1-5; D gene unclear. Germline loops: CDR1 SNHLY, CDR2 FYNNEI. The CDR3 is 12 residues long. Between the trimmed V and J ends, which lost 8 bases and 7 bases, there was a span of 12 bases.

The chain employs TRBV10-3 and TRBJ2-1, with 9 bases that match TRBD2. The CDR3 runs 14 residues. The ends lost 10 bases at V and 1 base at J; junction bases unmatched: 5. CDR1 ENHRY and CDR2 SYGVKD come from the germline V gene. CDR3 amino acids: CATLAGLSYNEQFF. The DNA of the CDR3 is TGTGCCACTCTAGCGGGATTGTCCTACAATGAGCAGTTCTTC.

This chain connects TRBV7-2 to TRBJ2-1; 7 positions match TRBD1. CDR1 SGHTA and CDR2 FQGNSA come from the germline V gene. The CDR3 has 15 amino acids. The V gene end was trimmed by 2 bases and the J gene end by 4 bases; junction bases not matched to a gene: 5. The CDR3 here is CASSLTRQGYNEQFF. The DNA for the CDR3 is TGTGCCAGCAGCTTAACTCGACAGGGATACAATGAGCAGTTCTTC.

The V gene is TRBV13, the J gene TRBJ2-7; 7 nucleotides match TRBD1. This CDR3 region has 16 residues. CDR1 and CDR2 from the germline V gene are PRHDT and FYEKMQ (reference sequence). The V segment lost 5 bases and the J segment 1 base; nucleotides outside the gene matches: 11. The CDR3 protein is CASSARQGGLSYEQYF. CDR3 coding DNA: TGTGCCAGCAGCGCCCGACAAGGGGGCCTGTCCTACGAGCAGTACTTC.

This clonotype has more than one count but fewer than ten. This chain joins TRBV28 and TRBJ2-1; no reliable D call. The CDR3 length is 12 residues. V shed 1 base and J shed 6 bases, with 4 bases lying between them. Germline CDR1 reads MDHEN; CDR2 reads SYDVKM. The CDR3 sequence is CASSLSLNEQFF. The CDR3 region has the DNA TGTGCCAGCAGTTTATCACTCAATGAGCAGTTCTTC.

The chain carries TRBV5-4 and TRBJ2-1; tentative D call: TRBD2 (6 bases). The CDR3 extends over 15 amino acids. The V end lost 4 bases, the J end lost 6 bases, and 17 bases lay between the germline ends. Germline lookup yields CDR1 SGHNT and CDR2 YYREEE (reference sequence). CDR3 region: CASSPRTSLPNEQFF. CDR3 DNA: TGTGCCAGCAGCCCGCGCACTAGCCTACCCAATGAGCAGTTCTTC.

The V gene is TRBV20-1, the J gene TRBJ2-7; 8 positions match TRBD1. Unmatched junction bases numbered 14, after V lost 5 bases and J lost 5 bases. The germline gives CDR1 DFQATT, CDR2 SNEGSKA (reference sequence). This CDR3 has 15 amino acids. CDR3 DNA sequence: TGCAGTGCTTCCTCCCGCGACAGGGGATTTAACGAGCAGTACTTC. Encoded protein: CSASSRDRGFNEQYF.

The chain is built from TRBV11-2 and TRBJ2-4; D possibly uses TRBD1 or TRBD2 (5 bases each). Trimming cost V 5 bases and J 13 bases, with 18 bases left between them. Germline CDR1 reads SGHAT; CDR2 reads FQNNGV. The CDR3 length is 13 residues. The CDR3 protein is CASSPIRAGEQYF. The CDR3 nucleotides are TGTGCCAGCAGCCCCATCAGGGCCGGGGAGCAGTACTTC.

This clonotype showed up many times. This chain joins TRBV15 and TRBJ2-3; D assignment may be TRBD1 or TRBD2 (6 bases each). Germline values: CDR1 LNHNV, CDR2 YYDKDF (reference sequence). The CDR3 totals 15 residues. The V end was cut by 0 bases, the J end by 2 bases, with 9 bases between. The CDR3 sequence is CATSRDRGVTDTQYF. CDR3 sequence (DNA): TGTGCCACCAGCAGAGATAGGGGGGTCACAGATACGCAGTATTTT.

The chain combines TRBV28 with TRBJ2-5; the D call may be TRBD1 or TRBD2 (6 bases each). CDR1 and CDR2 from the germline V gene are MDHEN and SYDVKM. CDR3 length: 13 amino acids. The V end lost 6 bases, the J end lost 5 bases, and 13 bases lay between the germline ends. The CDR3 here is CASRVTGRETQYF. DNA for the CDR3: TGTGCCAGCAGGGTAACAGGGAGGGAGACCCAGTACTTC. The variable domain in full, with the rest retrieved from reference TRBV28 and TRBJ2-5, is DVKVTQSSRYLVKRTGEKVFLECVQDMDHENMFWYRQDPGLGLRLIYFSYDVKMKEKGDIPEGYSVSREKKERFSLILESASTNQTSMYLCASRVTGRETQYFGPGTRLLVL.

This clonotype was detected a few times. The chain links TRBV20-1 to TRBJ2-4; tentatively, D is TRBD1 or TRBD2 (7 bases each). The length of the CDR3 is 17 residues. Germline V gene sequence: CDR1 DFQATT, CDR2 SNEGSKA (reference sequence). The germline V and J ends were trimmed by 6 bases and 7 bases, with 28 bases remaining between them. The CDR3 DNA follows: TGCAGTGCCATCTTAGGGGGGGGGTCGACAGGGAGGAACATTCAGTACTTC. It translates to CSAILGGGSTGRNIQYF.

The chain joins TRBV7-2 to TRBJ2-7; the match to TRBD2 covers 11 bases. CDR1 is SGHTA and CDR2 is FQGNSA in the germline V gene. V was clipped by 4 bases and J by 3 bases; unmatched bases: 5. This CDR3 is 15 amino acids long. CDR3 sequence reads: CASSSYSGRGYEQYF. CDR3 DNA sequence: TGTGCCAGCAGCTCATATAGCGGGAGGGGCTACGAGCAGTACTTC.

The chain recombines TRBV20-1 with TRBJ1-5; 11 nucleotides match TRBD1. The CDR3 has 15 residues. The V and J ends lost 3 bases and 6 bases, in that order; junction bases with no gene match: 7. Looked up from germline, CDR1 is DFQATT and CDR2 is SNEGSKA (reference sequence). CDR3 DNA: TGCAGTGCTAGCGTCGGGACAGGGGGATTTCAGCCCCAGCATTTT. Its protein is CSASVGTGGFQPQHF.

This clonotype has a handful of counts. The V and J genes are TRBV28 and TRBJ2-7; 12 nucleotides line up with TRBD2. Trimming took 5 bases from V and 3 from J; bases not matched to a gene: 8. The CDR3 has 16 residues. The germline gives CDR1 MDHEN, CDR2 SYDVKM. CDR3 nucleotide sequence: TGTGCCAGCAGTGTTGGGGGACTAGCGGGCGGCTACGAGCAGTACTTC. Translation: CASSVGGLAGGYEQYF. The whole variable domain, filled in from reference TRBV28 and TRBJ2-7, reads DVKVTQSSRYLVKRTGEKVFLECVQDMDHENMFWYRQDPGLGLRLIYFSYDVKMKEKGDIPEGYSVSREKKERFSLILESASTNQTSMYLCASSVGGLAGGYEQYFGPGTRLTVT.

The chain recombines TRBV9 with TRBJ2-1; TRBD2 matches at 9 bases. CDR3 length equals 15 residues. Germline CDR1 SGDLS, CDR2 YYNGEE. The V and J ends lost 0 bases and 8 bases, in that order; junction bases with no gene match: 6. CDR3 region: CASSVGFSGSDEQFF. In DNA form, the CDR3 reads TGTGCCAGCAGCGTAGGGTTTAGCGGGAGCGATGAGCAGTTCTTC.